The table lists the clone carrying this T cell receptor (beta chain) with many counts. Stated time point: patch test 2, 6 weeks after DPC sensitization. Treatment denoted: therapeutic diphenylcyclopropenone sensitization with weekly scalp DPC. TCRdb called the RACE reads again in MiXCR, with one record for every CDR3 protein. The table includes approximately 120,000 distinct CDR3 sequences, 9% to 9.5% detected once. The entry originates in a study of human T cells and chemical hapten exposure. The V gene's germline CDR1 is MNHEY and CDR2 SVGEGT. The CDR3 extends over 13 amino acids. The V gene lost 4 bases and the J gene lost 3 bases, with 9 bases spanning the gap.

Sequenced material: whole blood, taken in connection with sensitization to the hapten diphenylcyclopropenone (DPC). The chain combines TRBV6-2 or TRBV6-3 with TRBJ1-2; tentatively, D is TRBD1 (5 bases). The TCR sequence derives from a woman between 40 and 50 years old with alopecia areata. Some clones in this sample may be carry-over from other donors' samples. As DNA, the CDR3 is TGTGCCAGCAGTTCAGGGAGAGACTATGGCTACACCTTC. This encodes CASSSGRDYGYTF.